Presented here are 6 T cell receptor beta chains from one specimen sequenced in a study of blood T cell repertoires in COVID-19. Assay: immunoSEQ multiplex PCR; the TCRdb copy retains only in-frame clones and omits some. The sample lists tens of thousands of clones, more than 75% seen once, with 13% to 15% in the top ten. Sequenced: peripheral blood. The receptors originated from a woman in her seventies with acute or convalescent COVID-19.

This rearrangement joins TRBV19 to TRBJ1-6, with TRBD1 as a possible D gene (6 bases). The CDR3 sequence is 17 residues long. V was shortened by 3 bases and J by 9 bases, with 21 bases between the two germline ends. Germline assignment: CDR1 LNHDA and CDR2 SQIVND (reference sequence). CDR3 residues: CASSIPGAGTVSSPLHF. Here the CDR3 DNA reads TGTGCCAGTAGTATCCCAGGGGCCGGGACGGTTAGTTCACCCCTCCACTTT.

The chain couples TRBV12-2 to TRBJ2-7; the listed D gene, TRBD1, was not tested against the DNA. TRBV12-2 is noted as a pseudogene. There are 15 residues in the CDR3. The DNA for the CDR3 is TGTGCAAGTCGGGGTCGTCAGGGGTATTCCTACGAGCAGTACGTC. This translates into CASRGRQGYSYEQYV.

The genes are TRBV6-2 or TRBV6-3 and TRBJ2-5; 9 positions match TRBD2. Looked up from germline, CDR1 is MNHEY and CDR2 is SVGEGT. The CDR3 runs to 16 residues. V gave up 2 bases and J gave up 11 bases; unmatched junction bases: 15. The CDR3 DNA reads TGTGCCAGCAGTTACGGGAGGCCTAGCGGGGCTGGGCAACAGTACTTC. Translation gives CASSYGRPSGAGQQYF.

The J gene is TRBJ1-1, the V gene TRBV4-3, with D uncertain. The V end was cut by 0 bases, the J end by 10 bases, with 12 bases between. Germline CDR1 is LGHNA and CDR2 is YSLEER. The CDR3 runs to 13 residues. The CDR3 DNA sequence: TGCGCCAGCAGCCAAGATGTGGGCCGGGGAGCTTTCTTT. Amino acid sequence: CASSQDVGRGAFF.

The chain employs TRBV19 and TRBJ2-2; 8 bases line up with TRBD2. V dropped 4 bases and J dropped 5; count of bases not matched to a gene: 9. Germline V gene lookup returns CDR1 LNHDA and CDR2 SQIVND (reference sequence). This CDR3 is 16 amino acids long. CDR3 in amino acids: CASSKFGGDRTGELFF. CDR3 in DNA: TGTGCCAGTAGTAAATTCGGGGGGGACCGGACCGGGGAGCTGTTTTTT.

This chain uses TRBV4-1 with TRBJ2-1; TRBD2 aligns across 9 bases. The CDR3 totals 18 residues. V was clipped by 0 bases and J by 0 bases; unmatched bases: 6. Germline CDR1 is MGHRA and CDR2 is YSYEKL. CDR3 coding DNA: TGCGCCAGCAGCCAAGATCCTAGCGGGACGAGCTCCTACAATGAGCAGTTCTTC. Encoded protein: CASSQDPSGTSSYNEQFF.